Below, one T cell receptor beta chain is given with its context. Its antigen is unknown. Patients were ineligible given autoimmune disease history or systemic immunosuppression. This sample is drawn from a study of OX40 agonist ivuxolimab in advanced cancers. On the study more broadly: The patients' treatment was ivuxolimab, an agonistic anti-OX40 (CD134) antibody. Study-wide results and caveats: CD8+ T cells were the subset that, on average, had more expanded clones than CD4+.

This CDR3 is 14 amino acids long. The V end was cut by 5 bases, the J end by 5 bases, with 15 bases between. Germline V gene lookup returns CDR1 SGHAT and CDR2 FQNNGV. Sequenced by immunoSEQ multiplex PCR; TCRdb stores in-frame clones only, minus some. Of 20,000 to 25,000 clones in the sample, 70% to 85% were seen once. The chain links TRBV11-2 to TRBJ2-5; D possibly corresponds to TRBD2 (6 bases). This sample comprised CD4+ or CD8+ T cells sorted from blood, obtained in a trial of the OX40 agonist ivuxolimab. This sequence was found in an adult with an advanced solid tumor such as melanoma, head and neck, liver or kidney cancer. CDR3 sequence: CASSPSAGFETQYF. DNA of the CDR3: TGTGCCAGCAGCCCCTCGGCGGGGTTTGAGACCCAGTACTTC. The full variable domain, with the rest looked up from reference TRBV11-2 and TRBJ2-5, is EAGVAQSPRYKIIEKRQSVAFWCNPISGHATLYWYQQILGQGPKLLIQFQNNGVVDDSQLPKDRFSAERLKGVDSTLKIQPAKLEDSAVYLCASSPSAGFETQYFGPGTRLLVL.